Shown below are 18 T cell receptor beta chains from a single sample sequenced in a study of HIV-infected patients and healthy controls. Reverse transcription used 500 to 550 ng RNA and constant-region primers for alpha and beta. Separate chain-specific third strand synthesis with multiplexing indices produced the alpha and beta libraries. From the 5' RACE reads, TCRdb called clonotypes with MiXCR, one entry per CDR3 protein. The table includes about 10,000 distinct CDR3 sequences, roughly 10% detected once. No cell fractionation was done, so the repertoire covers all unsorted peripheral blood T cells. The source material was blood, sampled before antiretroviral therapy. The receptors stem from an adult with HIV infection.

This clonotype is hyperexpanded within its sample. This chain connects TRBV9 to TRBJ1-1; unclear D gene. The germline V gene encodes CDR1 SGDLS and CDR2 YYNGEE. CDR3 length: 17 residues. Trimming took off 0 bases at V and 0 bases at J, with 15 bases between the two ends. The CDR3 sequence: CASSVEPGGALNTEAFF. The DNA of the CDR3 is TGTGCCAGCAGCGTAGAGCCGGGAGGAGCGTTGAACACTGAAGCTTTCTTT.

This clonotype came up many times. The chain couples TRBV13 to TRBJ2-4; D perhaps matches TRBD2 (6 bases). In germline, CDR1 is PRHDT, CDR2 FYEKMQ (reference sequence). Trimming pared 2 bases from V and 3 bases from J, leaving 11 bases between. The CDR3 sequence is 15 residues long. The CDR3 reads CASSLTGEGKNIQYF. The CDR3 DNA sequence: TGTGCCAGCAGCTTAACGGGGGAAGGCAAAAACATTCAGTACTTC.

For this clonotype: A much bigger clone sits one base away, suggesting this may be a read error. Lacking the conserved final phenylalanine or tryptophan, this CDR3 likely reflects a read error. This chain links TRBV19 with TRBJ2-1, with TRBD2 identical over 8 bases. The V and J ends lost 5 bases and 6 bases, in that order; junction bases with no gene match: 6. CDR1 is LNHDA, CDR2 SQIVND, per germline (reference sequence). The CDR3 sequence is 14 residues long. This CDR3 is CASSAGLGPNEQFY. The CDR3 DNA sequence: TGTGCCAGTAGTGCGGGACTAGGCCCCAATGAGCAGTTCTAC.

By share of the sample, this clonotype is medium-sized (0.01 to 0.1%). The chain employs TRBV6-5 and TRBJ2-1, with 7 bases aligning to TRBD2. CDR1 MNHEY and CDR2 SVGAGI come from the germline V gene. Trimming cost V 6 bases and J 4 bases; bases outside gene matches: 9. This CDR3 region has 15 residues. CDR3 sequence reads: CASSATTGGYNEQFF. DNA of the CDR3: TGTGCCAGCAGCGCCACCACGGGGGGTTACAATGAGCAGTTCTTC.

The CDR3 loop reads CASSEPGQALYEQYF. CDR3 nucleotide sequence: TGTGCCAGCAGTGAGCCGGGACAGGCTTTATACGAGCAGTACTTC. The J gene is TRBJ2-7, the V gene TRBV6-1, with 8 positions matching TRBD1. Germline lookup yields CDR1 MNHNS and CDR2 SASEGT. The CDR3 runs to 15 residues. V lost 3 bases to trimming and J lost 4 bases; unmatched junction nucleotides: 8.

This clonotype was observed many times. The chain joins TRBV20-1 to TRBJ2-6; D may be TRBD1 (6 bases). CDR1 is DFQATT, CDR2 SNEGSKA, per germline (reference sequence). The CDR3 consists of 16 residues. The V and J ends lost 5 bases and 3 bases respectively, with 17 bases between them. The CDR3 bases are TGCAGTGCTCGTGCGCAGGGGAAGTATGGGGCCAACGTCCTGACTTTC. Residues: CSARAQGKYGANVLTF.

This clonotype was picked up a small number of times. This chain links TRBV7-8 with TRBJ2-3; 9 bases line up with TRBD2. The CDR3 is 15 residues long. Germline V gene lookup returns CDR1 SGHVS and CDR2 FQNEAQ. Losses at the gene ends were 9 bases for V and 1 base for J; bases not matched to a gene: 8. The CDR3, as DNA: TGTGCCAGTAGTAGCGGGAGCCCCGGCACAGATACGCAGTATTTT. Its protein is CASSSGSPGTDTQYF.

This clonotype was seen at least ten times. The rearrangement links TRBV5-1 to TRBJ2-5; no clear D gene. Germline values: CDR1 SGHRS, CDR2 YFSETQ. V lost 1 base and J lost 2, with 3 bases in between. This CDR3 contains 12 residues. CDR3 nucleotide sequence: TGCGCCAGCAGCTTGTCGCAAGAGACCCAGTACTTC. This codes for CASSLSQETQYF. The full variable domain, completed using reference TRBV5-1 and TRBJ2-5, is KAGVTQTPRYLIKTRGQQVTLSCSPISGHRSVSWYQQTPGQGLQFLFEYFSETQRNKGNFPGRFSGRQFSNSRSEMNVSTLELGDSALYLCASSLSQETQYFGPGTRLLVL.

This clonotype was recorded many times. V usage is TRBV30 and J usage is TRBJ2-3; 12 nucleotides align to TRBD2. In germline, CDR1 is GTSNPN, CDR2 SVGIG (reference sequence). This CDR3 contains 19 residues. Trimming took 0 bases from V and 2 from J; bases not matched to a gene: 12. The DNA of the CDR3 is TGTGCCTGGAGTGTAGAACTAGCGGGAGGCCCCGGCCCCACAGATACGCAGTATTTT. Translated: CAWSVELAGGPGPTDTQYF. Filled out from reference TRBV30 and TRBJ2-3, the complete variable domain reads SQTIHQWPATLVQPVGSPLSLECTVEGTSNPNLYWYRQAAGRGLQLLFYSVGIGQISSEVPQNLSASRPQDRQFILSSKKLLLSDSGFYLCAWSVELAGGPGPTDTQYFGPGTRLTVL.

The V and J genes are TRBV10-3 and TRBJ2-1; TRBD1 matches 8 bases. V was pared by 10 bases and J by 6 bases, with 11 bases of the junction left unmatched. The germline CDR1 and CDR2 sequences are ENHRY and SYGVKD. The CDR3 is made up of 14 amino acids. This CDR3 is CATLSRTGSNEQFF. For the CDR3, the DNA is TGTGCCACTCTCTCGAGGACAGGGAGCAATGAGCAGTTCTTC.

This clonotype appeared a few times. CDR3 sequence (DNA): TGTGCCAGTAAGACAGGGGCCCACGTTAGTGAGCAGTTCTTC. Translated, it gives CASKTGAHVSEQFF. The rearrangement joins TRBV6-2 or TRBV6-3 to TRBJ2-1; TRBD1 matches at 8 bases. The CDR3 covers 14 residues. Trimming removed 9 bases from V and 9 bases from J; junction bases left unmatched: 13. The germline V gene has CDR1 MNHEY and CDR2 SVGEGT.

By frequency in the sample, this clonotype is medium-sized (0.01 to 0.1%). The chain links TRBV5-1 to TRBJ1-2; 7 nucleotides match TRBD1. With V trimmed by 7 bases and J by 8 bases, 5 bases remained unmatched. CDR1 and CDR2 (germline): SGHRS, YFSETQ. The CDR3 contains 11 residues. This CDR3 is CASQGGVGYTF. The CDR3, as DNA: TGCGCCAGCCAGGGGGGAGTCGGCTACACCTTC.

The V gene is TRBV24-1, the J gene TRBJ1-2, with D possibly TRBD1 on 6 matching bases. CDR1 and CDR2 from the germline V gene are KGHDR and SFDVKD. This CDR3 has 15 amino acids. Trimming shortened V by 5 bases and J by 4 bases, and 16 bases separated the two germline ends. CDR3 DNA sequence: TGTGCCACCAGTGGGGGGGCAGCGGGATTCTATGGCTACACCTTC. It codes for CATSGGAAGFYGYTF.

This clonotype was counted ten times or more. V gene TRBV20-1 combines with J gene TRBJ2-1, with 12 nucleotides matching TRBD2. The trim removed 3 bases at V and 7 bases at J, leaving 7 bases unmatched. This CDR3 has 15 amino acids. Germline V gene lookup returns CDR1 DFQATT and CDR2 SNEGSKA (reference sequence). This CDR3 reads CSASNLAGGLNEQFF. CDR3 sequence (DNA): TGCAGTGCTAGTAACCTAGCGGGAGGGTTGAATGAGCAGTTCTTC.

This clonotype came up many times. The chain employs TRBV12-3 or TRBV12-4 and TRBJ1-2; D unresolved. V lost 9 bases to trimming and J lost 3 bases, with 20 bases between them. The CDR3 length is 15 residues. CDR3 region: CASLGRVEWDYGYTF. Written as DNA, the CDR3 is TGTGCCAGTCTTGGGAGGGTGGAATGGGACTATGGCTACACCTTC.

This clonotype has a count of ten or more. The genes are TRBV29-1 and TRBJ2-1; possible D gene TRBD2, 5 bases. The germline V gene encodes CDR1 SQVTM and CDR2 ANQGSEA. The ends were cut back, 6 bases at V and 8 bases at J, with 14 bases in the middle. The CDR3 length is 12 residues. The CDR3 DNA follows: TGCAGCGTGGGAGAGGGCGGCGATGAGCAGTTCTTC. Encoded protein: CSVGEGGDEQFF.

In this sample, this clonotype is medium-sized (0.01 to 0.1%). The V gene is TRBV13, the J gene TRBJ1-1; 8 bases are shared with TRBD1. V shed 2 bases and J 0 bases; nucleotides not matched to a gene: 8. CDR3 length: 17 amino acids. The germline V gene encodes CDR1 PRHDT and CDR2 FYEKMQ (reference sequence). The CDR3 loop is CASSLFRDRSMNTEAFF. For the CDR3, the DNA is TGTGCCAGCAGCTTATTTCGGGACAGGAGTATGAACACTGAAGCTTTCTTT.

The rearrangement uses TRBV29-1 and TRBJ2-2; 7 nucleotides line up with TRBD1. This CDR3 is built from 14 residues. Unmatched junction bases numbered 8, after V lost 3 bases and J lost 7 bases. Germline values: CDR1 SQVTM, CDR2 ANQGSEA. In nucleotides, the CDR3 is TGCAGCGTTGAGTTACAGGGGAAAATCGGGGAGCTGTTTTTT. This translates into CSVELQGKIGELFF.